One and the same sample provided the 20 T cell receptor beta chains below, sequenced in a study of identical twins. MiXCR, run by TCRdb on the 5' RACE reads, gives a single entry per CDR3 protein. The table includes 700,000 or so distinct CDR3 sequences, 21% detected once. These data also formed part of another study, on T cells expressing NK-cell markers.

Sequencing was performed on PBMCs. These receptors originate from a woman aged 18-29 years in good health.

The chain is built from TRBV5-6 and TRBJ1-2; unclear D gene. The CDR3 has 14 amino acids. With 1 base removed from V and 8 bases from J, the gap between germline ends came to 15 bases. CDR1 and CDR2 (germline): SGHDT, YYEEEE. The DNA of the CDR3 is TGTGCCAGCAGCTTGATATCCAGCGCAAGAGGCTACACCTTC. It specifies CASSLISSARGYTF.

This clonotype has more than one count but fewer than ten. The rearrangement links TRBV27 to TRBJ2-3; maybe TRBD2 (5 bases). CDR1 and CDR2 (germline): MNHEY, SMNVEV (reference sequence). This CDR3 is 14 amino acids long. Trimming removed 4 bases at V and 4 bases at J, with 12 bases between. DNA for the CDR3: TGTGCCAGCAGTTCTCGGACTGGGGCAGATACGCAGTATTTT. Residues: CASSSRTGADTQYF.

In its sample, this clonotype was seen a few times. This rearrangement joins TRBV20-1 to TRBJ2-5; D possibly corresponds to TRBD2 (6 bases). The CDR3 extends over 15 amino acids. Germline-derived CDR1 and CDR2 are DFQATT and SNEGSKA (reference sequence). The germline V and J ends were trimmed by 0 bases and 5 bases, with 16 bases remaining between them. The CDR3 here is CSARDRGVAAETQYF. The CDR3, as DNA: TGCAGTGCTAGAGACCGCGGGGTAGCGGCGGAGACCCAGTACTTC.

In the case of this clonotype: A much larger clone sits a single nucleotide away, making a read error possible. The V call is TRBV12-3 or TRBV12-4, the J call TRBJ2-5; D is possibly TRBD1 or TRBD2 (6 bases each). The CDR3 contains 13 residues. CDR3 residues: CASSWGHRETKYF. The CDR3 region has the DNA TGTGCCAGCAGTTGGGGACACCGGGAGACCAAGTACTTC.

This clonotype was counted only a few times. The chain couples TRBV12-3 or TRBV12-4 to TRBJ2-1; D possibly corresponds to TRBD1 (6 bases). The length of the CDR3 is 15 residues. Trimming cost V 4 bases and J 3 bases, with 13 bases left between them. CDR3 nucleotides: TGTGCCAGCAGTTACGACCCGACAGGCTACAATGAGCAGTTCTTC. The encoded protein is CASSYDPTGYNEQFF.

This clonotype was detected a few times. The rearrangement uses TRBV6-5 and TRBJ1-3; D is uncertain. Per the germline V gene, CDR1 is MNHEY and CDR2 is SVGAGI. V shed 0 bases and J shed 0 bases, with 9 bases lying between them. The CDR3 length is 16 residues. The CDR3 reads CASSYSQRSSGNTIYF. The CDR3 region has the DNA TGTGCCAGCAGTTACTCACAGAGATCCTCTGGAAACACCATATATTTT.

The J gene is TRBJ1-2, the V gene TRBV29-1; possibly TRBD1 for D (5 bases). Germline V gene sequence: CDR1 SQVTM, CDR2 ANQGSEA. The CDR3 covers 11 residues. V dropped 3 bases and J dropped 6 bases, with 8 bases sitting between them. The CDR3 bases are TGCAGCGTTGACCTCAGGGATGGCTACACCTTC. Its translation: CSVDLRDGYTF. The full variable domain, completed using reference TRBV29-1 and TRBJ1-2, is SAVISQKPSRDICQRGTSLTIQCQVDSQVTMMFWYRQQPGQSLTLIATANQGSEATYESGFVIDKFPISRPNLTFSTLTVSNMSPEDSSIYLCSVDLRDGYTFGSGTRLTVV.

A few counts support this clonotype. The rearrangement links TRBV24-1 to TRBJ2-3, with 9 nucleotides matching TRBD2. CDR3 length: 16 amino acids. Germline V gives CDR1 KGHDR, CDR2 SFDVKD. J lost 0 bases, V lost 5 bases, and 5 bases had no gene match. The CDR3 coding sequence is TGTGCCACCAGTGCCCCCGGGACTAGCAGCACAGATACGCAGTATTTT. This codes for CATSAPGTSSTDTQYF.

The chain carries TRBV12-3 or TRBV12-4 and TRBJ2-1; maybe TRBD2 (6 bases). The V end lost 3 bases, the J end lost 7 bases, and 13 bases lay between the germline ends. The CDR3 spans 14 residues. The CDR3 sequence is CASSLVREVNEQFF. The DNA of the CDR3 is TGTGCCAGCAGTTTGGTCAGGGAGGTAAATGAGCAGTTCTTC.

This rearrangement joins TRBV29-1 to TRBJ1-1; a possible D gene is TRBD1 (5 bases). This CDR3 region has 12 residues. The germline V and J ends were trimmed by 8 bases and 0 bases, with 10 bases remaining between them. Germline V gene sequence: CDR1 SQVTM, CDR2 ANQGSEA. CDR3 bases: TGCAGCCCGGGACGGCTGAACACTGAAGCTTTCTTT. Translation gives CSPGRLNTEAFF. The whole variable domain, remainder taken from reference TRBV29-1 and TRBJ1-1, is SAVISQKPSRDICQRGTSLTIQCQVDSQVTMMFWYRQQPGQSLTLIATANQGSEATYESGFVIDKFPISRPNLTFSTLTVSNMSPEDSSIYLCSPGRLNTEAFFGQGTRLTVV.

This clonotype was observed a few times. The V and J genes are TRBV10-3 and TRBJ2-7; D is unclear. The CDR3 is 14 amino acids. From germline, CDR1 is ENHRY and CDR2 SYGVKD. V gave up 4 bases and J gave up 4 bases, with 14 bases separating them. CDR3 sequence reads: CAISVERVRYEQYF. In nucleotides, the CDR3 is TGTGCCATCAGTGTGGAAAGGGTCAGGTACGAGCAGTACTTC.

This clonotype was counted a few times. V is TRBV20-1 and J is TRBJ2-1; 16 bases map to TRBD2. The CDR3 length is 20 residues. The germline V gene encodes CDR1 DFQATT and CDR2 SNEGSKA (reference sequence). V dropped 5 bases and J dropped 0; count of bases not matched to a gene: 13. The CDR3 region has the DNA TGCAGTGCTTCTCCACCCCCGGGACTAGCGGGAGGGGGCTCCTACAATGAGCAGTTCTTC. Its translation: CSASPPPGLAGGGSYNEQFF.

The V call is TRBV18, the J call TRBJ2-7, with 8 bases matching TRBD1. CDR1 and CDR2 (germline): KGHSH, LQKENI. The length of the CDR3 is 15 residues. J lost 0 bases, V lost 3 bases, and 4 bases had no gene match. CDR3 in DNA: TGTGCCAGCTCACCGACAGGGGTAAGCTCCTACGAGCAGTACTTC. It encodes CASSPTGVSSYEQYF.

This clonotype was seen a handful of times. The V call is TRBV7-9, the J call TRBJ2-1; D is possibly TRBD1 or TRBD2 (5 bases each). The germline V and J ends were trimmed by 2 bases and 4 bases, with 15 bases remaining between them. The length of the CDR3 is 16 residues. Germline assignment: CDR1 SEHNR and CDR2 FQNEAQ (reference sequence). CDR3 region: CASSLTLRGPYNEQFF. CDR3 sequence (DNA): TGTGCCAGCAGCTTAACCCTCCGGGGCCCTTACAATGAGCAGTTCTTC. The whole variable domain, remainder taken from reference TRBV7-9 and TRBJ2-1, is DTGVSQNPRHKITKRGQNVTFRCDPISEHNRLYWYRQTLGQGPEFLTYFQNEAQLEKSRLLSDRFSAERPKGSFSTLEIQRTEQGDSAMYLCASSLTLRGPYNEQFFGPGTRLTVL.

This chain joins TRBV3-1 and TRBJ1-2; D possibly corresponds to TRBD1 (5 bases). The CDR3 is 14 amino acids. V was trimmed by 1 base and J by 3 bases, leaving 9 bases between them. Germline CDR1 LGHDT, CDR2 YNNKEL (reference sequence). This CDR3 reads CASSQGQNYYGYTF. For the CDR3, the DNA is TGTGCCAGCAGCCAAGGACAGAATTACTATGGCTACACCTTC.

This clonotype was found a few times. The rearrangement joins TRBV7-6 to TRBJ2-3, with D maybe TRBD2 (5 bases). Germline CDR1 and CDR2: SGHVS and FNYEAQ. The ends were cut back, 4 bases at V and 9 bases at J, with 17 bases in the middle. This CDR3 has 14 residues. The CDR3 loop reads CASSSGVAGDTQYF. The CDR3 DNA reads as TGTGCCAGCAGCTCCGGGGTAGCAGGAGACACGCAGTATTTT.

The chain links TRBV20-1 to TRBJ2-1; D is perhaps TRBD2 (5 bases). V lost 0 bases, J lost 4 bases, and 13 bases lay in between. The CDR3 sequence is 15 residues long. Germline CDR1 reads DFQATT; CDR2 reads SNEGSKA (reference sequence). The CDR3 loop is CSARDRSGPYNEQFF. The CDR3 nucleotides are TGCAGTGCTAGAGATAGAAGCGGCCCTTACAATGAGCAGTTCTTC.

The chain combines TRBV5-6 with TRBJ2-2; the match to TRBD2 covers 7 bases. Trimming cost V 2 bases and J 3 bases; bases outside gene matches: 4. CDR3 size: 15 residues. From germline, CDR1 is SGHDT and CDR2 YYEEEE. CDR3 sequence (DNA): TGTGCCAGCAGCTTCGACGGGAGGCACACCGGGGAGCTGTTTTTT. It codes for CASSFDGRHTGELFF. The full variable domain, with the rest looked up from reference TRBV5-6 and TRBJ2-2, is DAGVTQSPTHLIKTRGQQVTLRCSPKSGHDTVSWYQQALGQGPQFIFQYYEEEERQRGNFPDRFSGHQFPNYSSELNVNALLLGDSALYLCASSFDGRHTGELFFGEGSRLTVL.

V usage is TRBV10-1 and J usage is TRBJ1-3; D not certain. The length of the CDR3 is 14 residues. The germline V gene encodes CDR1 WNHNN and CDR2 SYGVQD (reference sequence). V was shortened by 6 bases and J by 0 bases, with 9 bases between the two germline ends. The CDR3 loop is CASRGSNSGNTIYF. Here the CDR3 DNA reads TGCGCCAGCAGAGGGTCCAACTCTGGAAACACCATATATTTT.

This clonotype was seen only a few times. This chain connects TRBV29-1 to TRBJ2-3; D may be TRBD1 (6 bases). In germline, CDR1 is SQVTM, CDR2 ANQGSEA. CDR3 length: 14 residues. V lost 6 bases, J lost 5 bases, and 18 bases lay in between. The CDR3 DNA follows: TGCAGCGTACCCCTGGGGGCAGGAATAGATACGCAGTATTTT. It is translated as CSVPLGAGIDTQYF.